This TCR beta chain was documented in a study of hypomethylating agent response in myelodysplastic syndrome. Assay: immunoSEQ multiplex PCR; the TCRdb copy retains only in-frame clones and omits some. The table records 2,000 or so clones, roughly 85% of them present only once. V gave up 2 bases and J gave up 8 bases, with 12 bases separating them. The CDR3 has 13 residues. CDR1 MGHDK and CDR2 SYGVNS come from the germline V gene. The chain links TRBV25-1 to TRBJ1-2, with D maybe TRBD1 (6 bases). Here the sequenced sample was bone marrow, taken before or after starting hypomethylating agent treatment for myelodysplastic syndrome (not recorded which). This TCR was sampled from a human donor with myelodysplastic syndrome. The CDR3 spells CASSEQGREGYTF. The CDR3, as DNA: TGTGCCAGCAGTGAACAGGGGAGGGAAGGCTACACCTTC.